The entry below gives a single TCR beta chain sequence along with its context. As yet, its antigen is unknown. Although they were nominally healthy when sampled, donors likely had unrecorded immune exposures. In germline, CDR1 is LNHNV, CDR2 YYDKDF (reference sequence). The CDR3 runs to 17 residues. The V end lost 2 bases, the J end lost 3 bases, and 20 bases lay between the germline ends. These data are taken from a study of cytomegalovirus exposure and HLA in healthy donors. Regarding the study as a whole: When analyzed later, a missense DCLRE1C variant was found to be linked to TCR beta V- and J-gene trimming.

PCR involved 60 Vbeta and 13 Jbeta primers. Some clones are missing from TCRdb's copy, which holds only in-frame ones; the method was immunoSEQ multiplex PCR. Found here are some 270,000 clones, around 90% of them singletons; the top ten hold about 1.7%. This clonotype was obtained from a girl aged 2 to 10 in good health and CMV-seronegative. Sequenced sample: PBMCs. The rearrangement uses TRBV15 and TRBJ2-7; possibly TRBD2 for D (5 bases). The CDR3 DNA reads TGTGCCACCAGCAGAACCTCCCGAATGGACTCTGGCTACGAGCAGTACTTC. Its protein is CATSRTSRMDSGYEQYF.